The 15 T cell receptor beta chains below all came from one sample that was sequenced in a study of shared clonotypes between healthy human individuals. Clones were sequenced by immunoSEQ multiplex PCR, and TCRdb holds only the in-frame ones, with some missing. The data show about a million clones, over 75% seen once. Sequencing input: memory CD4+ T cells sorted from blood. The subset: CD45RA-negative fraction. The receptors stem from a young man in good health.

This clone was observed a single time. The J gene is TRBJ2-7, the V gene TRBV11-2; 15 bases line up with TRBD2. V shed 5 bases and J 6 bases; nucleotides not matched to a gene: 5. Germline V gene data show CDR1 as SGHAT and CDR2 as FQNNGV. The CDR3 covers 15 residues. CDR3 sequence: CASSPGLAGGLEQYF. CDR3 in DNA: TGTGCCAGCAGCCCGGGACTAGCGGGGGGTCTCGAGCAGTACTTC. Full variable domain (remainder filled in from reference TRBV11-2 and TRBJ2-7): EAGVAQSPRYKIIEKRQSVAFWCNPISGHATLYWYQQILGQGPKLLIQFQNNGVVDDSQLPKDRFSAERLKGVDSTLKIQPAKLEDSAVYLCASSPGLAGGLEQYFGPGTRLTVT.

The V call is TRBV28, the J call TRBJ2-2, with a tentative D call TRBD1 (6 bases). CDR1 MDHEN and CDR2 SYDVKM come from the germline V gene. Trimming took off 7 bases at V and 3 bases at J, with 18 bases between the two ends. This CDR3 contains 16 residues. For the CDR3, the DNA is TGTGCCAGCACCCACGGCGGCAGGGGTTACACCGGGGAGCTGTTTTTT. This translates into CASTHGGRGYTGELFF.

J is TRBJ2-5 and V is TRBV15; either TRBD1 or TRBD2 may fit D (5 bases each). Germline V gene sequence: CDR1 LNHNV, CDR2 YYDKDF (reference sequence). The germline V and J ends were trimmed by 3 bases and 4 bases, with 15 bases remaining between them. The CDR3 has 15 amino acids. The CDR3 DNA reads as TGTGCCACCAGCAGGACCGTGGGGGTGGCAGAGACCCAGTACTTC. Its protein product is CATSRTVGVAETQYF. Variable domain in full (rest from reference TRBV15 and TRBJ2-5): DAMVIQNPRYQVTQFGKPVTLSCSQTLNHNVMYWYQQKSSQAPKLLFHYYDKDFNNEADTPDNFQSRRPNTSFCFLDIRSPGLGDTAMYLCATSRTVGVAETQYFGPGTRLLVL.

Only a few counts were recorded for this clone. The chain carries TRBV14 and TRBJ1-5, with D tentatively TRBD1 (5 bases). This CDR3 comprises 17 residues. Germline CDR1 is SGHDN and CDR2 is FVKESK. The V gene lost 1 base and the J gene lost 2 bases, with 15 bases spanning the gap. CDR3 region: CASSQGVPRDRNQPQHF. CDR3 DNA sequence: TGTGCCAGCAGCCAAGGCGTCCCCAGGGACCGCAATCAGCCCCAGCATTTT.

V and J are TRBV9 and TRBJ2-2, with 7 bases fitting TRBD1. The V gene's germline CDR1 is SGDLS and CDR2 YYNGEE. The CDR3 is 14 residues long. The trim removed 3 bases at V and 3 bases at J, leaving 2 bases unmatched. The CDR3 DNA sequence: TGTGCCAGCAGCGCGGGACAGTACACCGGGGAGCTGTTTTTT. Translating it yields CASSAGQYTGELFF.

The genes are TRBV18 and TRBJ2-5, with D perhaps TRBD1 (6 bases). CDR1 and CDR2 (germline): KGHSH, LQKENI. The CDR3 spans 17 residues. V dropped 1 base and J dropped 1 base, with 16 bases sitting between them. The CDR3 is CASSPQYGRGGQETQYF. The DNA of the CDR3 is TGTGCCAGCTCACCACAGTACGGCAGGGGCGGCCAAGAGACCCAGTACTTC.

In its sample, this clone was seen once. The V call is TRBV7-2, the J call TRBJ1-4; 7 bases are a match to TRBD1. This CDR3 is 16 amino acids long. Trimming took 3 bases from V and 1 from J; bases not matched to a gene: 5. CDR1 and CDR2 (germline): SGHTA, FQGNSA. The CDR3 sequence is CASSFLGGVTNEKLFF. CDR3 DNA: TGTGCCAGCAGCTTCTTAGGGGGCGTAACTAATGAAAAACTGTTTTTT. The full variable domain, completed using reference TRBV7-2 and TRBJ1-4, is GAGVSQSPSNKVTEKGKDVELRCDPISGHTALYWYRQSLGQGLEFLIYFQGNSAPDKSGLPSDRFSAERTGGSVSTLTIQRTQQEDSAVYLCASSFLGGVTNEKLFFGSGTQLSVL.

This clone showed up just a few times. V usage is TRBV6-5 and J usage is TRBJ1-2; D is perhaps TRBD1 (6 bases). The CDR3 sequence is 13 residues long. CDR1 MNHEY and CDR2 SVGAGI come from the germline V gene. The V end was cut by 2 bases, the J end by 4 bases, with 8 bases between. CDR3 coding DNA: TGTGCCAGCAGTTACAAGGGGGGCTATGGCTACACCTTC. Its translation is CASSYKGGYGYTF.

The rearrangement joins TRBV2 to TRBJ2-3; D may correspond to TRBD1 or TRBD2 (5 bases each). The CDR3 has 15 residues. V was pared by 7 bases and J by 4 bases, with 18 bases between. Germline CDR1 SNHLY, CDR2 FYNNEI. For the CDR3, the DNA is TGTGCCAGCAAGTCCGGGACGATTAGCTCAGATACGCAGTATTTT. It codes for CASKSGTISSDTQYF. The variable domain in full, completed from reference TRBV2 and TRBJ2-3, reads EPEVTQTPSHQVTQMGQEVILRCVPISNHLYFYWYRQILGQKVEFLVSFYNNEISEKSEIFDDQFSVERPDGSNFTLKIRSTKLEDSAMYFCASKSGTISSDTQYFGPGTRLTVL.

The chain employs TRBV2 and TRBJ2-2; a weak D match, TRBD1 (5 bases). Germline assignment: CDR1 SNHLY and CDR2 FYNNEI. Between the trimmed V and J ends, which lost 8 bases and 0 bases, there was a span of 13 bases. This CDR3 is built from 15 residues. CDR3 DNA: TGTGCCAGCCACACAGGCTTTACGAACACCGGGGAGCTGTTTTTT. As protein: CASHTGFTNTGELFF. Full variable domain (missing parts from reference TRBV2 and TRBJ2-2): EPEVTQTPSHQVTQMGQEVILRCVPISNHLYFYWYRQILGQKVEFLVSFYNNEISEKSEIFDDQFSVERPDGSNFTLKIRSTKLEDSAMYFCASHTGFTNTGELFFGEGSRLTVL.

As to this clone: A clone one base away is much larger, so this may be a read error. The chain is built from TRBV27 and TRBJ1-5, with TRBD1 as a possible D gene (6 bases). Germline V CDR1 and CDR2: MNHEY, SMNVEV (reference sequence). The V and J ends lost 5 bases and 7 bases respectively, with 15 bases between them. The CDR3 covers 14 residues. The CDR3 reads CASSPVPGVQPQHF. The CDR3 nucleotides are TGTGCCAGCAGTCCAGTTCCAGGGGTCCAGCCCCAGCATTTT.

This clone was recorded once. The V call is TRBV19, the J call TRBJ2-1, with 8 bases aligning to TRBD1. Trimming at V came to 3 bases and at J to 7 bases, leaving 11 bases not matched to a gene. Germline loops: CDR1 LNHDA, CDR2 SQIVND (reference sequence). The CDR3 runs 16 residues. The CDR3 bases are TGTGCCAGTAGTATGGGCGGGCAGGGGGCCGGGAATGAGCAGTTCTTC. Residues: CASSMGGQGAGNEQFF. The complete variable domain, with remaining parts taken from reference TRBV19 and TRBJ2-1, reads DGGITQSPKYLFRKEGQNVTLSCEQNLNHDAMYWYRQDPGQGLRLIYYSQIVNDFQKGDIAEGYSVSREKKESFPLTVTSAQKNPTAFYLCASSMGGQGAGNEQFFGPGTRLTVL.

This clone was counted at least ten times. Other DNA sequences in the same sample also yield this CDR3. The chain is built from TRBV5-6 and TRBJ1-5; D is unresolved. V shed 1 base and J shed 2 bases, with 4 bases lying between them. Germline V gene sequence: CDR1 SGHDT, CDR2 YYEEEE. The CDR3 runs to 13 residues. The CDR3 DNA is TGTGCCAGCAGCTTGCGTCGCAATCAGCCCCAGCATTTT. This translates into CASSLRRNQPQHF.

The rearrangement joins TRBV18 to TRBJ2-7; 9 bases are shared with TRBD1. There are 14 residues in the CDR3. Germline CDR1 reads KGHSH; CDR2 reads LQKENI. Trimming removed 3 bases from V and 3 bases from J; junction bases left unmatched: 3. Here the CDR3 reads CASSPGQGLYEQYF. CDR3 DNA sequence: TGTGCCAGCTCACCCGGACAGGGGCTCTACGAGCAGTACTTC. Supplemented by reference TRBV18 and TRBJ2-7, the full variable domain reads NAGVMQNPRHLVRRRGQEARLRCSPMKGHSHVYWYRQLPEEGLKFMVYLQKENIIDESGMPKERFSAEFPKEGPSILRIQQVVRGDSAAYFCASSPGQGLYEQYFGPGTRLTVT.

The CDR3 protein is CASRYTGGLSGELFF. The CDR3 bases are TGTGCCAGCAGGTACACAGGGGGCTTATCCGGGGAGCTGTTTTTT. The chain is built from TRBV28 and TRBJ2-2, with 9 bases fitting TRBD1. Germline-derived CDR1 and CDR2 are MDHEN and SYDVKM. The CDR3 covers 15 residues. The junction had 8 bases not matched to a gene; V was cut back by 6 bases and J by 6 bases.